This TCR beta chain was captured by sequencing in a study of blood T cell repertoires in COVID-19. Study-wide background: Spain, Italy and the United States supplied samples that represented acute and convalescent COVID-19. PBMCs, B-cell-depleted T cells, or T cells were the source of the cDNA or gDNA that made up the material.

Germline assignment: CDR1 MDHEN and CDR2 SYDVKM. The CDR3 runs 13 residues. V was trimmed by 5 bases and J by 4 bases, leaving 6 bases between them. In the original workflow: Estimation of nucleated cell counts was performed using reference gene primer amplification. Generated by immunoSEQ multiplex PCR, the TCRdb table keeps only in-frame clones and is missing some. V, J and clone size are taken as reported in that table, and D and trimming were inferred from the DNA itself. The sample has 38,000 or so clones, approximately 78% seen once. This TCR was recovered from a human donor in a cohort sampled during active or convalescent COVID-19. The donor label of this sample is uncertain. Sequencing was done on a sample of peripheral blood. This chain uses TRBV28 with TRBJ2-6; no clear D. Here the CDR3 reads CASSPRGANVLTF. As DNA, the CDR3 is TGTGCCAGCAGTCCGAGGGGGGCCAACGTCCTGACTTTC.